One sample yielded the 18 T cell receptor beta chains listed below, sequenced in a study of OX40 agonist ivuxolimab in advanced cancers. The data were produced by immunoSEQ multiplex PCR, yet TCRdb's version contains in-frame clones alone and is incomplete. The sample shows 70,000 to 95,000 clones, around nine tenths of them seen only once. The sequencing used CD4+ or CD8+ T cells sorted from blood, collected in a trial of the OX40 agonist ivuxolimab. The source of these receptors is an adult with an advanced solid tumor such as melanoma, head and neck, liver or kidney cancer.

V is TRBV14 and J is TRBJ2-3; D is ambiguous. This CDR3 is built from 15 residues. Trimming stripped 0 bases from V and 1 base from J, with 8 bases between. In germline, CDR1 is SGHDN, CDR2 FVKESK. In nucleotides, the CDR3 is TGTGCCAGCAGCCAAGAGTTTAGGGGCACAGATACGCAGTATTTT. The encoded protein is CASSQEFRGTDTQYF.

V and J are TRBV6-1 and TRBJ2-5, with 8 bases matching TRBD2. The V gene's germline CDR1 is MNHNS and CDR2 SASEGT. The CDR3 sequence is 14 residues long. V lost 7 bases to trimming and J lost 4 bases; unmatched junction nucleotides: 8. The CDR3 sequence is CASTNSGAGETQYF. The CDR3 DNA sequence: TGTGCCAGCACCAATAGCGGGGCAGGAGAGACCCAGTACTTC.

The rearrangement links TRBV7-8 to TRBJ2-2, with a tentative D call TRBD1 (6 bases). Trimming pared 5 bases from V and 7 bases from J, leaving 17 bases between. In germline, CDR1 is SGHVS, CDR2 FQNEAQ. The CDR3 has 15 residues. The CDR3 here is CASSPYQGQNGELFF. DNA for the CDR3: TGTGCCAGCAGCCCTTACCAGGGGCAAAACGGGGAGCTGTTTTTT.

V gene TRBV14 combines with J gene TRBJ1-3; 8 bases are shared with TRBD1. V gave up 5 bases and J gave up 0 bases; unmatched junction bases: 6. Looked up from germline, CDR1 is SGHDN and CDR2 is FVKESK. The CDR3 runs 16 residues. The CDR3 DNA reads as TGTGCCAGCAGCTACGGACAGGGCAGCTCTGGAAACACCATATATTTT. It encodes CASSYGQGSSGNTIYF.

This clone was counted once. This sequence joins TRBV5-3 and TRBJ2-7; tentative D call: TRBD1 (5 bases). TRBV5-3 is reported as an ORF; its role is uncertain. Between the trimmed V and J ends, which lost 6 bases and 4 bases, there was a span of 8 bases. There are 11 residues in the CDR3. CDR3 loop: CARTDSYEQYF. The CDR3 nucleotides are TGTGCCAGAACCGACAGTTACGAGCAGTACTTC.

The chain joins TRBV5-4 to TRBJ2-1; 12 bases map to TRBD2. The ends lost 4 bases at V and 4 bases at J; junction bases unmatched: 12. The CDR3 has 18 amino acids. Per germline, CDR1 SGHNT and CDR2 YYREEE (reference sequence). The CDR3: CASSDPTSGSPGYNEQFF. DNA for the CDR3: TGTGCCAGCAGCGATCCGACTAGCGGGAGCCCCGGGTACAATGAGCAGTTCTTC.

In this sample, this clone turned up once. The chain uses TRBV5-1 and TRBJ1-2, with TRBD1 identical over 9 bases. The CDR3 consists of 13 residues. V was pared by 4 bases and J by 4 bases, with 2 bases of the junction left unmatched. The germline CDR1 and CDR2 sequences are SGHRS and YFSETQ. The CDR3 region is CASSMDRGYGYTF. The CDR3 DNA reads as TGCGCCAGCAGCATGGACAGGGGCTATGGCTACACCTTC.

The V gene is TRBV27, the J gene TRBJ1-4; D ambiguous. The CDR3 spans 16 residues. The V gene lost 6 bases and the J gene lost 5 bases, with 19 bases spanning the gap. Per germline, CDR1 MNHEY and CDR2 SMNVEV (reference sequence). In DNA, the CDR3 is TGTGCCAGCAGCCCTCTCGGGGAACCGTCAAATGAAAAACTGTTTTTT. Protein: CASSPLGEPSNEKLFF. Full variable domain (remainder filled in from reference TRBV27 and TRBJ1-4): EAQVTQNPRYLITVTGKKLTVTCSQNMNHEYMSWYRQDPGLGLRQIYYSMNVEVTDKGDVPEGYKVSRKEKRNFPLILESPSPNQTSLYFCASSPLGEPSNEKLFFGSGTQLSVL.

V usage is TRBV14 and J usage is TRBJ2-3; the D call may be TRBD1 or TRBD2 (5 bases each). CDR3 length equals 15 residues. Per germline, CDR1 SGHDN and CDR2 FVKESK. Trimming stripped 5 bases from V and 1 base from J, with 13 bases between. The CDR3 sequence: CASSGNGAGTDTQYF. CDR3 coding DNA: TGTGCCAGCAGCGGGAACGGGGCGGGCACAGATACGCAGTATTTT.

The rearrangement joins TRBV6-5 to TRBJ2-7, with TRBD2 matching 7 bases. Germline CDR1 MNHEY, CDR2 SVGAGI. The CDR3 has 11 amino acids. This chain's CDR3 is CASGESYEQYF. In DNA form, the CDR3 reads TGTGCGAGCGGGGAATCCTACGAGCAGTACTTC.

This chain uses TRBV4-3 with TRBJ2-5, with 12 bases fitting TRBD2. Germline trimming cut 4 bases from V and 5 bases from J; bases unmatched to any gene: 5. Germline V gene lookup returns CDR1 LGHNA and CDR2 YSLEER. The CDR3 has 15 residues. Here the CDR3 DNA reads TGCGCCAGCAGCCTTACTAGCGGGAGGCTCGAGACCCAGTACTTC. This translates into CASSLTSGRLETQYF.

This rearrangement joins TRBV19 to TRBJ2-7; D is uncertain. The germline V gene has CDR1 LNHDA and CDR2 SQIVND (reference sequence). The CDR3 sequence is 15 residues long. V lost 3 bases to trimming and J lost 2 bases, with 14 bases between them. The CDR3 here is CASSIMLGITYEQYF. The CDR3 DNA sequence: TGTGCCAGTAGTATTATGTTGGGGATAACCTACGAGCAGTACTTC.

The rearrangement uses TRBV6-6 and TRBJ1-5; TRBD1 agrees at 7 bases. This CDR3 is 15 amino acids long. J gave up 5 bases and V 6 bases, and 10 bases lay outside the gene matches. Germline CDR1 reads MNHNY; CDR2 reads SVGAGI (reference sequence). Written as DNA, the CDR3 is TGTGCCAGCAGCCAGCCGACAGGGACGGATCAGCCCCAGCATTTT. This translates into CASSQPTGTDQPQHF.

The rearrangement links TRBV5-4 to TRBJ1-4; TRBD1 matches 8 bases. With 4 bases clipped from V and 8 bases from J, the junction kept 4 bases outside the gene matches. This CDR3 is 13 amino acids long. Per the germline V gene, CDR1 is SGHNT and CDR2 is YYREEE (reference sequence). The CDR3 region has the DNA TGTGCCAGCAGCCTAGGACAGGGAGAAAAACTGTTTTTT. Translated, it gives CASSLGQGEKLFF. The full variable domain, completed using reference TRBV5-4 and TRBJ1-4, is ETGVTQSPTHLIKTRGQQVTLRCSSQSGHNTVSWYQQALGQGPQFIFQYYREEENGRGNFPPRFSGLQFPNYSSELNVNALELDDSALYLCASSLGQGEKLFFGSGTQLSVL.

The chain employs TRBV7-9 and TRBJ1-1; 11 positions agree with TRBD1. CDR1 SEHNR and CDR2 FQNEAQ come from the germline V gene (reference sequence). V gave up 4 bases and J gave up 0 bases; unmatched junction bases: 10. The CDR3 has 18 residues. The CDR3 DNA sequence: TGTGCCAGCAGCTCCCGTCCGGGACAGGGGGGAATGAACACTGAAGCTTTCTTT. It encodes CASSSRPGQGGMNTEAFF.

The genes are TRBV2 and TRBJ1-2; unclear D gene. Between the trimmed V and J ends, which lost 6 bases and 5 bases, there was a span of 13 bases. The CDR3 has 13 amino acids. Per the germline V gene, CDR1 is SNHLY and CDR2 is FYNNEI. CDR3 in DNA: TGTGCCAGCAGGAGGGAGGGATCTTATGGCTACACCTTC. This encodes CASRREGSYGYTF.

This clone was observed a single time. This chain connects TRBV7-9 to TRBJ1-1; tentatively, D is TRBD1 (5 bases). Germline V gene data show CDR1 as SEHNR and CDR2 as FQNEAQ (reference sequence). V gave up 4 bases and J gave up 3 bases, with 15 bases separating them. This CDR3 is built from 15 residues. This CDR3 is CASSSLVDRYTEAFF. The CDR3 DNA reads TGTGCCAGCAGCTCTCTGGTTGACAGATACACTGAAGCTTTCTTT.

This chain connects TRBV6-1 to TRBJ1-1; D unclear. V was shortened by 5 bases and J by 0 bases, with 10 bases between the two germline ends. CDR1 MNHNS and CDR2 SASEGT come from the germline V gene. The CDR3 is made up of 14 amino acids. Here the CDR3 DNA reads TGTGCCAGCAGTCCCCAAACCTTGAACACTGAAGCTTTCTTT. The encoded protein is CASSPQTLNTEAFF.